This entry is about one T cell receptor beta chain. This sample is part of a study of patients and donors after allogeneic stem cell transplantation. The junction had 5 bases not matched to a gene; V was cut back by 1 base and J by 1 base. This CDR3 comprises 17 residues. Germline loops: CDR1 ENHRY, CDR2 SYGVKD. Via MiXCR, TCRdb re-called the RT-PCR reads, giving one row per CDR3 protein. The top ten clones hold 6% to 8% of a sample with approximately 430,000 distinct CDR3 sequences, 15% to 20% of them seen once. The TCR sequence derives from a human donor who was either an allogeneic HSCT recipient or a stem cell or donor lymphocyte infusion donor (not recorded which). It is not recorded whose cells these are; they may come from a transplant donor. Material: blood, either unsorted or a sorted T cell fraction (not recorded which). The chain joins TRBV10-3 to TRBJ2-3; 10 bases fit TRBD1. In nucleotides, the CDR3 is TGTGCCATCAGTGAGTTCCCCGGGACAGGGGGCACAGATACGCAGTATTTT. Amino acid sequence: CAISEFPGTGGTDTQYF.